The 30 T cell receptor beta chains presented below share a single source sample, sequenced in a study of blood T cell repertoires in COVID-19 (dated by TCRdb to 2020 to 2021). Libraries were built with the immunoSEQ multiplex PCR assay. This is the immuneACCESS table as TCRdb keeps it, with only in-frame sequences that have V and J called. A part of the clones is gone; compared with another copy, unresolved V genes explain less than half, and the rest is unexplained. Recorded for this sample are roughly 150,000 clones; 80% of them occurred a single time. The ten largest clones take up 0.5% to 0.65% of the sample. Material for sequencing was peripheral blood. These receptors were obtained from a man in his fifties or sixties with acute or convalescent COVID-19.

This clone was seen only a few times. The chain has TRBV9 and TRBJ1-6; no firm D call. Trimming took off 0 bases at V and 7 bases at J, with 5 bases between the two ends. The CDR3 loop spans 13 amino acids. Looked up from germline, CDR1 is SGDLS and CDR2 is YYNGEE. The CDR3 coding sequence is TGTGCCAGCAGCGTAGACTCAAATTCACCCCTCCACTTT. As protein: CASSVDSNSPLHF.

The chain uses TRBV5-1 and TRBJ2-7; TRBD1 agrees at 7 bases. The V and J ends lost 0 bases and 5 bases, in that order; junction bases with no gene match: 5. CDR3 length equals 14 residues. The germline V gene has CDR1 SGHRS and CDR2 YFSETQ. The CDR3 DNA sequence: TGCGCCAGCAGCTTGGGACAGGGTTTCAACGAGCAGTACTTC. Its translation is CASSLGQGFNEQYF.

The rearrangement uses TRBV3-1 (or the pseudogene TRBV3-2) and TRBJ2-7, with 7 bases lining up with TRBD2. Germline CDR1 and CDR2: LGHDT and YNNKEL (reference sequence). V shed 1 base and J 5 bases; nucleotides not matched to a gene: 5. There are 14 residues in the CDR3. The CDR3 region is CASSQGLAPHEQYF. DNA for the CDR3: TGTGCCAGCAGCCAAGGACTAGCCCCCCACGAGCAGTACTTC.

The V gene is TRBV6-5, the J gene TRBJ1-2; D perhaps matches TRBD1 (6 bases). This CDR3 contains 15 residues. Per germline, CDR1 MNHEY and CDR2 SVGAGI. Trimming took off 8 bases at V and 5 bases at J, with 21 bases between the two ends. The CDR3 here is CASGPTGIITYGYTF. DNA for the CDR3: TGTGCCAGCGGACCTACAGGGATTATAACTTATGGCTACACCTTC.

The chain is built from TRBV19 and TRBJ2-1, with D perhaps TRBD2 (5 bases). V lost 10 bases, J lost 3 bases, and 13 bases lay in between. The CDR3 spans 13 residues. CDR1 and CDR2 (germline): LNHDA, SQIVND (reference sequence). CDR3 amino acids: CATRARGYNEQFF. The CDR3 DNA reads as TGTGCCACCCGGGCCCGGGGCTACAATGAGCAGTTCTTC.

The rearrangement uses TRBV18 and TRBJ2-2; TRBD1 agrees at 7 bases. The germline V gene has CDR1 KGHSH and CDR2 LQKENI. This CDR3 region has 15 residues. Trimming cost V 2 bases and J 5 bases; bases outside gene matches: 5. The CDR3: CASSPTGDKTGELFF. CDR3 coding DNA: TGTGCCAGCTCACCAACAGGGGATAAGACCGGGGAGCTGTTTTTT.

V and J are TRBV15 and TRBJ2-4, with 7 bases lining up with TRBD1. Germline trimming cut 1 base from V and 8 bases from J; bases unmatched to any gene: 14. The CDR3 length is 17 residues. CDR1 and CDR2 from the germline V gene are LNHNV and YYDKDF (reference sequence). The CDR3 bases are TGTGCCACCAGCAGAGCCTTTGGACAGGTCCAAGGGGACATTCAGTACTTC. Amino acid sequence: CATSRAFGQVQGDIQYF. Full variable domain (missing parts from reference TRBV15 and TRBJ2-4): DAMVIQNPRYQVTQFGKPVTLSCSQTLNHNVMYWYQQKSSQAPKLLFHYYDKDFNNEADTPDNFQSRRPNTSFCFLDIRSPGLGDTAMYLCATSRAFGQVQGDIQYFGAGTRLSVL.

J is TRBJ1-1 and V is TRBV6-5; D remains ambiguous. The germline CDR1 and CDR2 sequences are MNHEY and SVGAGI. The CDR3 covers 13 residues. Trimming pared 6 bases from V and 0 bases from J, leaving 8 bases between. The CDR3 DNA sequence: TGTGCCAGCAGAATTTCAGTGAACACTGAAGCTTTCTTT. This gives the protein CASRISVNTEAFF.

The chain employs TRBV15 and TRBJ2-7; 10 bases agree with TRBD1. From germline, CDR1 is LNHNV and CDR2 YYDKDF (reference sequence). This CDR3 comprises 15 residues. V trimming: 3 bases; J trimming: 6 bases; junction bases outside the gene matches: 8. The CDR3: CATSRGQGWEIEQYF. The CDR3 coding sequence is TGTGCCACCAGCAGGGGACAGGGGTGGGAAATCGAGCAGTACTTC.

V usage is TRBV11-3 and J usage is TRBJ2-7; tentatively, D is TRBD1 (6 bases). Germline loops: CDR1 SGHNT, CDR2 YENEEA. CDR3 length: 14 residues. The V and J ends lost 1 base and 0 bases respectively, with 7 bases between them. The CDR3: CASSLGTDSYEQYF. CDR3 sequence (DNA): TGTGCCAGCAGCTTAGGGACAGACTCCTACGAGCAGTACTTC.

The rearrangement joins TRBV7-9 to TRBJ1-4, with D possibly matching TRBD1 (6 bases). This CDR3 has 15 residues. V gave up 1 base and J gave up 0 bases, with 6 bases separating them. Germline V gene sequence: CDR1 SEHNR, CDR2 FQNEAQ (reference sequence). The DNA of the CDR3 is TGTGCCAGCAGCTTAGACAGGGCAACTAATGAAAAACTGTTTTTT. It specifies CASSLDRATNEKLFF.

The J gene is TRBJ1-2, the V gene TRBV10-3; D remains ambiguous. Germline V gene lookup returns CDR1 ENHRY and CDR2 SYGVKD. CDR3 length: 15 residues. The V and J ends lost 0 bases and 8 bases respectively, with 16 bases between them. CDR3 in amino acids: CAISESGGQRDGYTF. The CDR3 DNA reads as TGTGCCATCAGTGAGTCTGGTGGGCAGAGAGACGGCTACACCTTC.

This clone was recorded only once. This chain uses TRBV6-5 with TRBJ1-3, with TRBD1 as a possible D gene (5 bases). Per germline, CDR1 MNHEY and CDR2 SVGAGI. The CDR3 extends over 15 amino acids. Trimming pared 6 bases from V and 4 bases from J, leaving 16 bases between. In DNA, the CDR3 is TGTGCCAGCAGGGACCGGGGGGGTATCGGAAACACCATATATTTT. This translates into CASRDRGGIGNTIYF.

The chain combines TRBV7-9 with TRBJ1-6; 8 nucleotides line up with TRBD1. CDR1 SEHNR and CDR2 FQNEAQ come from the germline V gene (reference sequence). J gave up 5 bases and V 4 bases, and 4 bases lay outside the gene matches. The CDR3 loop spans 15 amino acids. CDR3 coding DNA: TGTGCCAGCAGCTCCCCGACAGGGGATAATTCACCCCTCCACTTT. As protein: CASSSPTGDNSPLHF.

V gene TRBV19 combines with J gene TRBJ2-3; 9 bases are a match to TRBD2. V shed 7 bases and J 2 bases; nucleotides not matched to a gene: 13. The CDR3 runs 17 residues. Germline-derived CDR1 and CDR2 are LNHDA and SQIVND (reference sequence). CDR3 DNA: TGTGCCAGTAAACCGGCTAGCGGGGAAGTTCTCACAGATACGCAGTATTTT. Amino acid sequence: CASKPASGEVLTDTQYF. Complete variable domain (other parts from reference TRBV19 and TRBJ2-3): DGGITQSPKYLFRKEGQNVTLSCEQNLNHDAMYWYRQDPGQGLRLIYYSQIVNDFQKGDIAEGYSVSREKKESFPLTVTSAQKNPTAFYLCASKPASGEVLTDTQYFGPGTRLTVL.

The sample holds one count of this clone. This chain links TRBV24-1 with TRBJ2-2; TRBD1 aligns across 7 bases. Looked up from germline, CDR1 is KGHDR and CDR2 is SFDVKD. J lost 4 bases, V lost 7 bases, and 5 bases had no gene match. The CDR3 runs to 14 residues. DNA of the CDR3: TGTGCCACCAGCTCAGGGGGAGCCACCGGGGAGCTGTTTTTT. This encodes CATSSGGATGELFF.

The rearrangement links TRBV12-3 or TRBV12-4 to TRBJ2-7; D is possibly TRBD2 (6 bases). This CDR3 has 12 residues. Trimming pared 5 bases from V and 5 bases from J, leaving 10 bases between. CDR3 DNA: TGTGCCAGCAGTCAGGGAGGAAACGAGCAGTACTTC. Its protein is CASSQGGNEQYF.

The chain joins TRBV6-5 to TRBJ2-2; D remains ambiguous. The CDR3 totals 15 residues. Between the trimmed V and J ends, which lost 7 bases and 0 bases, there was a span of 12 bases. Germline V gives CDR1 MNHEY, CDR2 SVGAGI. CDR3 in DNA: TGTGCCAGCACCCCTGCGCCCACGAACACCGGGGAGCTGTTTTTT. This gives the protein CASTPAPTNTGELFF.

This chain uses TRBV2 with TRBJ1-2; possibly TRBD1 for D (5 bases). Per germline, CDR1 SNHLY and CDR2 FYNNEI. Trimming shortened V by 6 bases and J by 0 bases, and 5 bases separated the two germline ends. This CDR3 spans 12 amino acids. CDR3 amino acids: CASSRANYGYTF. The DNA of the CDR3 is TGTGCCAGCAGCAGGGCTAACTATGGCTACACCTTC.

The chain recombines TRBV7-9 with TRBJ2-5; 8 bases are shared with TRBD1. The CDR3 runs to 14 residues. The germline gives CDR1 SEHNR, CDR2 FQNEAQ (reference sequence). V shed 5 bases, J shed 3 bases, and the junction held 5 bases outside the gene matches. In DNA, the CDR3 is TGTGCCAGCAGCGTCAGGGGGCCGGAAGAGACCCAGTACTTC. Amino acids: CASSVRGPEETQYF.

This sequence joins TRBV6-2 or TRBV6-3 and TRBJ2-7; D uncertain. The germline V gene encodes CDR1 MNHEY and CDR2 SVGEGT. The CDR3 is made up of 14 amino acids. V lost 2 bases, J lost 0 bases, and 8 bases lay in between. Here the CDR3 reads CASSYPENSYEQYF. DNA for the CDR3: TGTGCCAGCAGTTACCCCGAGAACTCCTACGAGCAGTACTTC.

This chain connects TRBV4-2 to TRBJ2-1; 9 bases match TRBD2. Germline CDR1 and CDR2: LGHNA and YNFKEQ. The V gene end was trimmed by 1 base and the J gene end by 7 bases; junction bases not matched to a gene: 11. This CDR3 region has 17 residues. The CDR3 is CASSQVAGGRAWNEQFF. In nucleotides, the CDR3 is TGTGCCAGCAGCCAAGTGGCGGGCGGGAGGGCCTGGAATGAGCAGTTCTTC.

The chain combines TRBV29-1 with TRBJ1-3; maybe TRBD1 (5 bases). The CDR3 is 13 amino acids. The germline CDR1 and CDR2 sequences are SQVTM and ANQGSEA. V shed 4 bases and J shed 4 bases, with 11 bases lying between them. The CDR3 is CSVGVWGGNTIYF. The DNA of the CDR3 is TGCAGCGTTGGGGTCTGGGGCGGAAACACCATATATTTT.

The chain is built from TRBV7-3 and TRBJ2-7, with a weak D call TRBD2 (6 bases). V gave up 0 bases and J gave up 6 bases, with 9 bases separating them. The CDR3 spans 13 residues. The V gene's germline CDR1 is SGHTA and CDR2 FQGTGA. CDR3 coding DNA: TGTGCCAGCAGCTTAACGGACTATAGCGAGCAGTACTTC. This translates into CASSLTDYSEQYF. Variable domain in full (rest from reference TRBV7-3 and TRBJ2-7): GAGVSQTPSNKVTEKGKYVELRCDPISGHTALYWYRQSLGQGPEFLIYFQGTGAADDSGLPNDRFFAVRPEGSVSTLKIQRTERGDSAVYLCASSLTDYSEQYFGPGTRLTVT.

This chain links TRBV4-2 with TRBJ2-6, with 9 nucleotides matching TRBD1. J gave up 0 bases and V 0 bases, and 6 bases lay outside the gene matches. The CDR3 runs to 19 residues. Germline CDR1 LGHNA, CDR2 YNFKEQ. The CDR3 sequence: CASSQEGQGVSSGANVLTF. CDR3 nucleotides: TGTGCCAGCAGCCAAGAGGGACAGGGTGTAAGCTCTGGGGCCAACGTCCTGACTTTC.

The chain carries TRBV19 and TRBJ2-5; 8 nucleotides agree with TRBD1. J lost 2 bases, V lost 4 bases, and 6 bases had no gene match. Per germline, CDR1 LNHDA and CDR2 SQIVND (reference sequence). This CDR3 is built from 15 residues. The CDR3, as DNA: TGTGCCAGTAGTAGGAGACAGGGGCTTCAAGAGACCCAGTACTTC. Residues: CASSRRQGLQETQYF.

The V call is TRBV9, the J call TRBJ2-7, with TRBD1 matching 12 bases. The germline V gene has CDR1 SGDLS and CDR2 YYNGEE. V gave up 3 bases and J gave up 7 bases; unmatched junction bases: 11. The CDR3 contains 16 residues. CDR3 sequence reads: CASSATGTGGFGEQYF. In nucleotides, the CDR3 is TGTGCCAGCAGCGCAACCGGGACAGGGGGCTTTGGGGAGCAGTACTTC.

There are a few counts of this clone. The rearrangement uses TRBV3-1 (or the pseudogene TRBV3-2) and TRBJ1-4, with D tentatively TRBD1 (6 bases). The V end was cut by 3 bases, the J end by 5 bases, with 10 bases between. Germline V gives CDR1 LGHDT, CDR2 YNNKEL (reference sequence). The CDR3 length is 14 residues. The CDR3 DNA follows: TGTGCCAGCAGCCATCTTCAGGGGAATGAAAAACTGTTTTTT. Its protein is CASSHLQGNEKLFF.

The J gene is TRBJ2-7, the V gene TRBV30, with D tentatively TRBD1 (7 bases). CDR3 size: 14 residues. Germline V gene sequence: CDR1 GTSNPN, CDR2 SVGIG (reference sequence). Trimming shortened V by 5 bases and J by 2 bases, and 16 bases separated the two germline ends. The CDR3 DNA reads TGTGCCTGGGGGAGGACAGGTTGGGCCTACGAGCAGTACTTC. Translation gives CAWGRTGWAYEQYF.

The table lists this clone with a few counts. This chain uses TRBV19 with TRBJ1-5, with D maybe TRBD1 (5 bases). V was trimmed by 5 bases and J by 4 bases, leaving 21 bases between them. This CDR3 is built from 17 residues. Germline V gene lookup returns CDR1 LNHDA and CDR2 SQIVND (reference sequence). CDR3 sequence (DNA): TGTGCCAGTAGTCCGGGGAGGGGCAGGGCTGGTAATCAGCCCCAGCATTTT. Amino acids: CASSPGRGRAGNQPQHF.